The TCR beta chain under discussion was sequenced for a study of T cell responses to AZD1222 COVID-19 vaccine. Study-level findings and limits: Repertoires were collected only later (after the peak T cell response had occurred). AZD1222 recipients seropositive at baseline numbered only 6 or 7. Nearly half of spike-specific TCRs reportedly target variant regions that are unmutated in the B.1.351 and B.1.1.7 variants.

In the case of this clone: The antigen is unknown.

Using immunoSEQ multiplex PCR, the repertoire was profiled, and TCRdb retains in-frame clones only, with some absent. Here the sample spans about 200,000 clones, roughly 92% being singletons. Here the sequenced sample was peripheral blood, taken 28 days after the second AZD1222 dose. The receptor's source is an adult who received the AZD1222 COVID-19 vaccine.

The CDR3 spells CASSNPTFYQYNEQFF. In DNA form, the CDR3 reads TGTGCCAGCAGCAACCCGACATTCTATCAATACAATGAGCAGTTCTTC. The chain has TRBV7-9 and TRBJ2-1; D not resolved. The CDR3 consists of 16 residues. The V end was cut by 5 bases, the J end by 4 bases, with 18 bases between. Germline values: CDR1 SEHNR, CDR2 FQNEAQ (reference sequence). Variable domain in full (rest from reference TRBV7-9 and TRBJ2-1): DTGVSQNPRHKITKRGQNVTFRCDPISEHNRLYWYRQTLGQGPEFLTYFQNEAQLEKSRLLSDRFSAERPKGSFSTLEIQRTEQGDSAMYLCASSNPTFYQYNEQFFGPGTRLTVL.